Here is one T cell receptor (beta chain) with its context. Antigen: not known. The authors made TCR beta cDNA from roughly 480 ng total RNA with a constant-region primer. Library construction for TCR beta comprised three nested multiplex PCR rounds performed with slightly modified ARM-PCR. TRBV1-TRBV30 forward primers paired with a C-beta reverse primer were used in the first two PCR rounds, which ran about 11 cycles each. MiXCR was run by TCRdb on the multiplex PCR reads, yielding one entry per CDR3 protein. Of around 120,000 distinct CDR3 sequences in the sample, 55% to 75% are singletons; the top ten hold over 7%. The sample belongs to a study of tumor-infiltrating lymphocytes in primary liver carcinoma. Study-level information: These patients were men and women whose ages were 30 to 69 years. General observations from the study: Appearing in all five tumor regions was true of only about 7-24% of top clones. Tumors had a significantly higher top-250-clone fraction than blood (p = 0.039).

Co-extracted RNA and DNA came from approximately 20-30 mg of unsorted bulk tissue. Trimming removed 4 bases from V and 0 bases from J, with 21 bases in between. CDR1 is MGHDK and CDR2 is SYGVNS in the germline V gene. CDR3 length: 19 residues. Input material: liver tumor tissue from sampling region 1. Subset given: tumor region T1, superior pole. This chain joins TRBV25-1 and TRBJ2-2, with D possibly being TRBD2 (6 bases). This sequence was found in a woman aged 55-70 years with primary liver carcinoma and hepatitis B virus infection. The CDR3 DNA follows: TGTGCCAGCAGTGGATTTACACCAATACGGGACTCGAACACCGGGGAGCTGTTTTTT. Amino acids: CASSGFTPIRDSNTGELFF.